Listed below are T cell receptor beta chains from one sample, sequenced in a study of STAT3 mutations in large granular lymphocyte leukemia. Sequencing was performed with immunoSEQ multiplex PCR; in TCRdb, only in-frame clones are kept and a portion is missing. The sample lists thousands of clones, about 50% occurring once. Sequences were obtained from peripheral blood mononuclear cells. The receptors here all came from a woman in her seventies with T-cell large granular lymphocyte leukemia. Some clones in this sample may be carry-over from other donors' samples. The CDR3 runs from the conserved cysteine through the conserved F or W. A D gene is named only where the DNA matches it firmly. Clone sizes are given selectively: once, few, many, or a class where the clone is expanded.

V gene	J gene	clone size	D gene	CDR3 protein	CDR3 DNA
TRBV30	TRBJ1-2	.	.	CAWSVETTYGYTF	TGTGCCTGGAGTGTAGAGACAACCTATGGCTACACCTTC
TRBV30	TRBJ1-5	.	TRBD1	CAWSEGAGNQPQHF	TGTGCCTGGAGTGAGGGGGCTGGCAATCAGCCCCAGCATTTT
TRBV11-2	TRBJ1-5	few	.	CASSLDRNQPQHF	TGTGCCAGCAGCCTCGACAGAAATCAGCCCCAGCATTTT
TRBV11-3	TRBJ2-7	.	.	CASSLNRDPSYEQYF	TGTGCCAGCAGCTTGAACCGGGACCCTTCCTACGAGCAGTACTTC
TRBV18	TRBJ2-1	.	TRBD1	CASSPADRGGYNEQFF	TGTGCCAGCTCACCTGCTGACAGGGGGGGATACAATGAGCAGTTCTTC
TRBV5-1	TRBJ1-2	.	TRBD1	CASSWDSSYYGYTF	TGCGCCAGCAGCTGGGACAGTTCATACTATGGCTACACCTTC
TRBV29-1	TRBJ2-7	.	TRBD1	CSVQGQGAEQYF	TGCAGCGTTCAAGGACAGGGGGCCGAGCAGTACTTC
TRBV29-1	TRBJ1-1	.	.	CSVESTERTEAFF	TGCAGCGTTGAATCCACAGAGCGCACTGAAGCTTTCTTT
TRBV7-9	TRBJ1-4	.	.	CASSSTGRVEKLFF	TGTGCCAGCAGTTCTACCGGCCGGGTGGAAAAACTGTTTTTT
TRBV25-1	TRBJ2-1	few	TRBD2	CASSAYLTSGDNEQFF	TGTGCCAGCAGTGCCTACCTCACTAGCGGGGACAATGAGCAGTTCTTC
TRBV6-5	TRBJ1-5	few	.	CASSWGADQPQHF	TGTGCCAGCAGTTGGGGAGCCGATCAGCCCCAGCATTTT
TRBV5-1	TRBJ2-3	few	TRBD1	CASSLGTGFTDTQYF	TGCGCCAGCAGCTTGGGGACAGGGTTCACAGATACGCAGTATTTT
TRBV5-4	TRBJ1-2	.	.	CASSLLNRGYTF	TGTGCCAGCAGCTTGCTAAATCGGGGCTACACCTTC
TRBV30	TRBJ2-7	.	.	CAWSPNGRYEQYF	TGTGCCTGGAGCCCCAATGGTCGCTACGAGCAGTACTTC
TRBV7-9	TRBJ2-7	few	.	CASSLGGGEQYF	TGTGCCAGCAGCTTAGGAGGTGGCGAGCAGTACTTC
TRBV29-1	TRBJ1-1	.	TRBD1	CSVGQGTEAFF	TGCAGCGTGGGACAGGGAACTGAAGCTTTCTTT
TRBV5-1	TRBJ2-1	.	.	CASSLEGGADNEQFF	TGCGCCAGCAGCTTGGAGGGGGGCGCGGACAATGAGCAGTTCTTC
TRBV5-1	TRBJ2-7	.	.	CASSLARGQAYEQYF	TGCGCCAGCAGCTTGGCCCGGGGCCAAGCTTACGAGCAGTACTTC
TRBV6-1	TRBJ1-5	.	.	CASSEWGGSNQPQHF	TGTGCCAGCAGTGAATGGGGGGGAAGCAATCAGCCCCAGCATTTT
TRBV5-6	TRBJ1-5	.	.	CASSSTRKYQPQHF	TGTGCCAGCAGCTCAACACGAAAGTATCAGCCCCAGCATTTT
TRBV19	TRBJ2-7	.	TRBD1	CASKAGQGHPYEQYF	TGTGCCAGTAAAGCGGGACAGGGTCATCCCTACGAGCAGTACTTC
TRBV9	TRBJ2-7	.	.	CASSATEPYEQYF	TGTGCCAGCAGCGCGACGGAGCCCTACGAGCAGTACTTC
TRBV7-2	TRBJ2-5	.	.	CASSLVLAGETQYF	TGTGCCAGCAGCTTAGTGCTTGCGGGGGAGACCCAGTACTTC
TRBV5-1	TRBJ1-2	.	.	CASSTEGSLDYGYTF	TGCGCCAGCAGCACGGAAGGGTCCCTCGACTATGGCTACACCTTC
TRBV5-1	TRBJ2-7	.	TRBD2	CASSPTSGVYEQYF	TGCGCCAGCAGCCCGACTAGCGGGGTCTACGAGCAGTACTTC
TRBV5-1	TRBJ2-1	.	TRBD2	CASSLASLAGVYEQFF	TGCGCCAGCAGCTTGGCAAGCCTAGCGGGAGTATACGAGCAGTTCTTC
TRBV5-1	TRBJ2-3	once	TRBD1	CASSSTTGDADTQYF	TGCGCCAGCAGCTCTACTACAGGGGATGCAGATACGCAGTATTTT
TRBV5-1	TRBJ1-2	few	.	CASSPLQGHYGYTF	TGCGCCAGCAGCCCGTTACAGGGACACTATGGCTACACCTTC
TRBV5-1	TRBJ2-7	.	.	CASSLQAFSGGRRYEQYF	TGCGCCAGCAGCTTACAGGCTTTTTCCGGGGGAAGGAGATACGAGCAGTACTTC
TRBV5-1	TRBJ2-1	few	TRBD1	CASSGGQGIDNEQFF	TGCGCCAGCAGCGGCGGACAGGGGATTGATAATGAGCAGTTCTTC
TRBV4-2	TRBJ2-7	.	.	CASSQTKTHGTHYEQYF	TGTGCCAGCAGCCAAACAAAGACTCACGGGACCCACTACGAGCAGTACTTC
TRBV7-8	TRBJ2-1	.	.	CASSFRHGDTYNEQFF	TGTGCCAGCAGCTTTCGACACGGCGATACTTACAATGAGCAGTTCTTC
TRBV29-1	TRBJ2-7	.	.	CSVLGQVTYEQYF	TGCAGCGTTCTGGGGCAGGTGACCTACGAGCAGTACTTC
TRBV5-1	TRBJ2-3	.	TRBD2	CASSDLAGGPDTQYF	TGCGCCAGCAGCGATCTAGCGGGAGGACCAGATACGCAGTATTTT
TRBV5-1	TRBJ2-7	.	.	CASSLRGFGYEQYF	TGCGCCAGCAGCTTGAGGGGATTTGGCTACGAGCAGTACTTC
TRBV27	TRBJ2-7	.	.	CASSLSGEARWQYF	TGTGCCAGCAGTTTGTCGGGAGAAGCACGGTGGCAGTACTTC
TRBV6-6	TRBJ1-2	few	.	CASTPTGNYGYTF	TGTGCCAGCACCCCAACAGGGAACTATGGCTACACCTTC
TRBV29-1	TRBJ1-1	.	TRBD1	CSAGQGETEAFF	TGCAGCGCGGGACAGGGCGAGACTGAAGCTTTCTTT
TRBV19	TRBJ1-5	few	.	CASSMGVRQPQHF	TGTGCCAGTAGTATGGGGGTACGACAGCCCCAGCATTTT
TRBV18	TRBJ1-4	.	.	CASSPGQLNEKLFF	TGTGCCAGCTCACCCGGCCAACTTAATGAAAAACTGTTTTTT
TRBV27	TRBJ2-7	.	.	CASSLSRQSYEQYF	TGTGCCAGCAGTTTATCCCGACAGAGCTACGAGCAGTACTTC
TRBV7-9	TRBJ1-5	few	TRBD1	CASSIGTGLAGNQPQHF	TGTGCCAGCAGCATAGGGACAGGTCTAGCAGGGAATCAGCCCCAGCATTTT
TRBV18	TRBJ2-1	.	.	CASSPAYNEQFF	TGTGCCAGCTCACCAGCCTACAATGAGCAGTTCTTC
TRBV18	TRBJ2-7	few	TRBD1	CASSPINPGTGGSYEQYF	TGTGCCAGCTCCCCTATAAACCCCGGGACAGGGGGATCCTACGAGCAGTACTTC
TRBV30	TRBJ2-1	.	.	CAWRDRYYNEQFF	TGTGCCTGGAGGGACAGATACTACAATGAGCAGTTCTTC
TRBV30	TRBJ2-7	.	TRBD2	CAWSSGLAGGTDEQYF	TGTGCCTGGAGTTCGGGACTAGCGGGAGGGACTGACGAGCAGTACTTC
TRBV18	TRBJ2-7	.	TRBD2	CASSPEGLAPYEQYF	TGTGCCAGCTCACCGGAGGGACTAGCTCCATACGAGCAGTACTTC
TRBV25-1	TRBJ2-7	few	.	CATLPRGREQYF	TGTGCCACCCTCCCCCGGGGCAGAGAGCAGTACTTC
TRBV5-1	TRBJ1-1	few	TRBD1	CASSGTAGVTEAFF	TGCGCCAGCAGCGGGACAGCTGGAGTCACTGAAGCTTTCTTT
TRBV18	TRBJ2-1	.	.	CASSPAYGGDEQFF	TGTGCCAGCTCACCAGCGTACGGTGGGGATGAGCAGTTCTTC